These 3 T cell receptor beta chains came from one sample sequenced in a study of blood T cell repertoires in COVID-19. Some clones are missing from TCRdb's copy, which holds only in-frame ones; the method was immunoSEQ multiplex PCR. There are 200,000 to 250,000 clones in the sample; 89% occur only once, and about 6% lies in the top ten. The sequencing input was peripheral blood. The source is a man in his fifties or sixties who had recovered from COVID-19.

The chain carries TRBV29-1 and TRBJ1-4; 7 bases align to TRBD1. This CDR3 is built from 12 residues. Germline V CDR1 and CDR2: SQVTM, ANQGSEA. V shed 4 bases and J 5 bases; nucleotides not matched to a gene: 1. The CDR3 DNA sequence: TGCAGCGTTGGGGGACAGAATGAAAAACTGTTTTTT. Translation gives CSVGGQNEKLFF.

This clone has a handful of counts. The chain is built from TRBV7-2 and TRBJ1-1; no clear D. Germline CDR1 reads SGHTA; CDR2 reads FQGNSA. The length of the CDR3 is 12 residues. Trimming cost V 2 bases and J 3 bases, with 4 bases left between them. Written as DNA, the CDR3 is TGTGCCAGCAGCTTACAGTACACTGAAGCTTTCTTT. Its translation: CASSLQYTEAFF.

This clone was seen a few times. This chain joins TRBV14 and TRBJ2-7; possibly TRBD1 for D (5 bases). Trimming removed 1 base from V and 0 bases from J, with 7 bases in between. The length of the CDR3 is 14 residues. CDR1 and CDR2 (germline): SGHDN, FVKESK. CDR3 nucleotide sequence: TGTGCCAGCAGCCAAGCAGGGATCTCCTACGAGCAGTACTTC. Its protein is CASSQAGISYEQYF.